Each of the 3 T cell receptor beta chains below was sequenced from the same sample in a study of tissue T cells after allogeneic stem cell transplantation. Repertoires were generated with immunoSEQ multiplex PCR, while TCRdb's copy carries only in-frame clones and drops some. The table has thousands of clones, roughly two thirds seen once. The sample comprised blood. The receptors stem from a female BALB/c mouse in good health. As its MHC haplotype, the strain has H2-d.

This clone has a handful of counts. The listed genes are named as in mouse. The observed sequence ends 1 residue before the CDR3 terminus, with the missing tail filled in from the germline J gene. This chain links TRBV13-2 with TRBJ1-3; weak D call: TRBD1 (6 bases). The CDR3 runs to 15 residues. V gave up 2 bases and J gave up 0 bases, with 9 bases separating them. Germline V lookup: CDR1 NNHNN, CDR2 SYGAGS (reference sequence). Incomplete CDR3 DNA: TGTGCCAGCGGTGAGCGGACAGATTCTGGAAATACGCTCTAT. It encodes CASGERTDSGNTLY. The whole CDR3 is CASGERTDSGNTLYF.

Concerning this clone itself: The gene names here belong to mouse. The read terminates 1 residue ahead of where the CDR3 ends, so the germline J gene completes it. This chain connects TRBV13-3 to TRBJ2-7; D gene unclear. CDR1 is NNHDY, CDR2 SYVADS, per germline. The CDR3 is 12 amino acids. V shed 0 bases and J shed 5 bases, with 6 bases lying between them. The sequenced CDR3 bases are TGTGCCAGCAGTGATGGGGGAGATGAACAGTAC. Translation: CASSDGGDEQY. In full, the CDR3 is CASSDGGDEQYF.

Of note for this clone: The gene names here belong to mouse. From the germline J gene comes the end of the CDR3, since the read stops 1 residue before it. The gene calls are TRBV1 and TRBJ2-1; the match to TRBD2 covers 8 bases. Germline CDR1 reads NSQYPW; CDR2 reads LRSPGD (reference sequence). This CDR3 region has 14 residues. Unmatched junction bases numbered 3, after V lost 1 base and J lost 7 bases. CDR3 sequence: CTCSAAWGEAEQFF. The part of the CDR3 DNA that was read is TGCACCTGCAGTGCAGCCTGGGGGGAGGCTGAGCAGTTC.